This T cell receptor beta chain was identified in a study of blood T cell repertoires in COVID-19. TCRdb's copy holds only in-frame clones and misses some; the assay was immunoSEQ multiplex PCR. The table shows approximately 130,000 clones, with roughly 86% occurring only once. Trimming stripped 4 bases from V and 3 bases from J, with 22 bases between. CDR1 is SGHVS, CDR2 FNYEAQ, per germline. This CDR3 contains 18 residues. The sample comprised peripheral blood. This receptor was identified in a human donor in a cohort sampled during active COVID-19. The rearrangement links TRBV7-6 to TRBJ2-1; tentatively, D is TRBD2 (6 bases). CDR3 in DNA: TGTGCCAGCAGCTCCGCGGGATCGGGTTCGTCCTACTACAATGAGCAGTTCTTC. Residues: CASSSAGSGSSYYNEQFF.